These 22 T cell receptor beta chains were sequenced from one sample in a study of T cell changes during pregnancy in multiple sclerosis. TCRdb's copy holds only in-frame clones and misses some; the assay was immunoSEQ multiplex PCR. The table includes some 40,000 clones, roughly 94% detected once. Sequences were derived from CD4+ T cells from peripheral blood mononuclear cells, sampled in the third trimester of pregnancy. All receptors derive from a female donor with multiple sclerosis, enrolled in a pregnancy study.

The chain combines TRBV6-1 with TRBJ2-1; 14 nucleotides agree with TRBD2. Trimming at V came to 4 bases and at J to 3 bases, leaving 8 bases not matched to a gene. This CDR3 is built from 18 residues. The germline CDR1 and CDR2 sequences are MNHNS and SASEGT. DNA of the CDR3: TGTGCCAGCAGTGCGGGACTAGCGGGAGCCAATATCTACAATGAGCAGTTCTTC. Translating gives CASSAGLAGANIYNEQFF.

The J gene is TRBJ1-2, the V gene TRBV28, with 8 bases identical to TRBD1. The CDR3 is 14 residues long. J gave up 4 bases and V 6 bases, and 7 bases lay outside the gene matches. Germline-derived CDR1 and CDR2 are MDHEN and SYDVKM. The CDR3 nucleotides are TGTGCCAGCAGCATCATACAGGGGGGCTATGGCTACACCTTC. Protein: CASSIIQGGYGYTF.

In its sample, this clone was seen once. The chain carries TRBV7-6 and TRBJ2-7; tentative D call: TRBD1 (5 bases). CDR1 and CDR2 (germline): SGHVS, FNYEAQ. Trimming shortened V by 2 bases and J by 5 bases, and 10 bases separated the two germline ends. The CDR3 extends over 13 amino acids. The CDR3 loop is CASSLKQANEQYF. CDR3 sequence (DNA): TGTGCCAGCAGCTTAAAACAGGCAAACGAGCAGTACTTC.

CDR3 region: CATSIGQGMGSYEQYF. The CDR3 DNA reads TGCGCCACCTCAATCGGACAGGGGATGGGGTCCTACGAGCAGTACTTC. The chain recombines TRBV10-2 with TRBJ2-7; 9 bases map to TRBD1. V shed 10 bases, J shed 1 base, and the junction held 14 bases outside the gene matches. CDR3 length equals 16 residues. CDR1 is WSHSY, CDR2 SAAADI, per germline.

The chain joins TRBV4-1 to TRBJ2-3, with 12 nucleotides matching TRBD2. After removal of 1 base from V and 6 bases from J, the junction contained 11 bases not matched to a gene. Germline CDR1 is MGHRA and CDR2 is YSYEKL. The CDR3 loop spans 18 amino acids. The CDR3 bases are TGCGCCAGCAGCCAAGCCTATGAGACTAGCGGGAGAGGTGATACGCAGTATTTT. This sequence encodes CASSQAYETSGRGDTQYF.

The genes are TRBV5-4 and TRBJ1-1; D gene uncertain. Germline-derived CDR1 and CDR2 are SGHNT and YYREEE (reference sequence). This CDR3 comprises 12 residues. V was shortened by 4 bases and J by 1 base, with 5 bases between the two germline ends. CDR3 coding DNA: TGTGCCAGCAGCGCGCAGAACACTGAAGCTTTCTTT. Residues: CASSAQNTEAFF. The whole variable domain, filled in from reference TRBV5-4 and TRBJ1-1, reads ETGVTQSPTHLIKTRGQQVTLRCSSQSGHNTVSWYQQALGQGPQFIFQYYREEENGRGNFPPRFSGLQFPNYSSELNVNALELDDSALYLCASSAQNTEAFFGQGTRLTVV.

V usage is TRBV4-3 and J usage is TRBJ2-2, with 11 bases aligning to TRBD2. The CDR3 spans 18 residues. Germline CDR1 is LGHNA and CDR2 is YSLEER. V dropped 0 bases and J dropped 2; count of bases not matched to a gene: 5. The CDR3 is CASSQDPLAGVNTGELFF. The CDR3 DNA follows: TGCGCCAGCAGCCAAGACCCACTAGCGGGAGTTAACACCGGGGAGCTGTTTTTT.

The chain has TRBV21-1 and TRBJ2-7; whether TRBD2, the table's D call, matches the DNA was not checked. TRBV21-1 is labeled a pseudogene. The CDR3 extends over 16 amino acids. The CDR3 coding sequence is TGTGCCAGCAGCAAAGCGGAGGGGTCGAGCTCCTACGAGCAGTACTTC. Protein sequence: CASSKAEGSSSYEQYF.

The table lists this clone with a count of one. For the CDR3, the DNA is TGTGCCAGCTCACCACCTTCCGGGACAGGGGCCGGTGGCTACACCTTC. It is translated as CASSPPSGTGAGGYTF. The chain combines TRBV18 with TRBJ1-2; 10 nucleotides align to TRBD1. The length of the CDR3 is 16 residues. The germline gives CDR1 KGHSH, CDR2 LQKENI. Trimming removed 0 bases from V and 7 bases from J; junction bases left unmatched: 8.

V and J are TRBV9 and TRBJ2-7; a weak D match, TRBD2 (6 bases). CDR3 size: 15 residues. Germline CDR1 and CDR2: SGDLS and YYNGEE. V lost 0 bases and J lost 7, with 17 bases in between. CDR3 DNA sequence: TGTGCCAGCAGCGTAGGTGGGACTGCTGCCAGGGAGCAGTACTTC. Protein product: CASSVGGTAAREQYF.

The genes are TRBV4-1 and TRBJ1-6, with D tentatively TRBD1 (5 bases). Germline values: CDR1 MGHRA, CDR2 YSYEKL. There are 15 residues in the CDR3. V lost 1 base, J lost 9 bases, and 13 bases lay in between. CDR3 residues: CASSQARQSGSPLHF. CDR3 nucleotide sequence: TGCGCCAGCAGCCAAGCGCGACAGTCGGGTTCACCCCTCCACTTT.

The chain links TRBV7-7 to TRBJ2-5; D unresolved. The last part of the DNA fits TRBJ2-7 better; the J call may be wrong. The CDR3 length is 13 residues. The germline V gene encodes CDR1 SSHAT and CDR2 FNYEAQ (reference sequence). CDR3 in DNA: TGTGCCAGCAGTACCGGCGCAGGTTACGAGCAGTACTTC. This codes for CASSTGAGYEQYF.

The chain couples TRBV4-2 to TRBJ2-2; D remains unclear. Germline assignment: CDR1 LGHNA and CDR2 YNFKEQ. V dropped 4 bases and J dropped 0 bases, with 6 bases sitting between them. There are 14 residues in the CDR3. CDR3: CASSLYTNTGELFF. The CDR3 DNA follows: TGTGCCAGCAGCCTGTACACGAACACCGGGGAGCTGTTTTTT.

The genes are TRBV5-1 and TRBJ2-3; 7 positions match TRBD2. The junction had 9 bases not matched to a gene; V was cut back by 0 bases and J by 8 bases. This CDR3 region has 15 residues. Germline assignment: CDR1 SGHRS and CDR2 YFSETQ. The CDR3 nucleotides read TGCGCCAGCAGCTTGGATCCGGGAGGAGCCGCTACGCAGTATTTT. Encoded protein: CASSLDPGGAATQYF.

The chain links TRBV19 to TRBJ1-2; D remains unclear. The germline CDR1 and CDR2 sequences are LNHDA and SQIVND (reference sequence). Between the trimmed V and J ends, which lost 5 bases and 3 bases, there was a span of 7 bases. The CDR3 runs to 12 residues. CDR3 coding DNA: TGTGCCAGTAGTCAGCGTTACTATGGCTACACCTTC. Amino acid sequence: CASSQRYYGYTF.

V and J are TRBV4-2 and TRBJ1-1; D perhaps matches TRBD1 (5 bases). Germline loops: CDR1 LGHNA, CDR2 YNFKEQ. This CDR3 spans 14 amino acids. Trimming took off 0 bases at V and 4 bases at J, with 9 bases between the two ends. The CDR3 DNA is TGTGCCAGCAGCCAAGATCTGGGGCGCACTGAAGCTTTCTTT. Translation gives CASSQDLGRTEAFF.

The J gene is TRBJ2-3, the V gene TRBV7-9; D is possibly TRBD2 (5 bases). The ends were cut back, 5 bases at V and 4 bases at J, with 16 bases in the middle. Germline CDR1 reads SEHNR; CDR2 reads FQNEAQ (reference sequence). CDR3 size: 15 residues. Here the CDR3 reads CASSTLLDSPDTQYF. The CDR3 nucleotides are TGTGCCAGCAGCACCTTACTAGATTCCCCAGATACGCAGTATTTT.

J is TRBJ2-7 and V is TRBV5-1; D may be TRBD2 (5 bases). Germline CDR1 and CDR2: SGHRS and YFSETQ. The CDR3 has 18 amino acids. Trimming took 4 bases from V and 0 from J, leaving 23 bases between them. As DNA, the CDR3 is TGCGCCAGCAGCAAGAGCGGAGGTAAGAACCCGAGCTCCTACGAGCAGTACTTC. Translation gives CASSKSGGKNPSSYEQYF.

The J gene is TRBJ1-2, the V gene TRBV25-1; possibly TRBD1 for D (6 bases). The V and J ends lost 6 bases and 3 bases respectively, with 14 bases between them. The CDR3 length is 14 residues. Germline V gene lookup returns CDR1 MGHDK and CDR2 SYGVNS. CDR3 nucleotides: TGTGCCAGCAGAGAAACAGGGAGGGACTATGGCTACACCTTC. As protein: CASRETGRDYGYTF.

The rearrangement links TRBV2 to TRBJ2-7, with 10 nucleotides matching TRBD1. The CDR3 totals 14 residues. Germline V lookup: CDR1 SNHLY, CDR2 FYNNEI. V shed 7 bases and J 3 bases; nucleotides not matched to a gene: 6. The CDR3 reads CASTMDRGFYEQYF. CDR3 nucleotide sequence: TGTGCCAGCACCATGGACAGGGGGTTCTACGAGCAGTACTTC.

V is TRBV5-1 and J is TRBJ2-1; 11 bases match TRBD2. CDR1 SGHRS and CDR2 YFSETQ come from the germline V gene. This CDR3 contains 14 residues. V was pared by 4 bases and J by 7 bases, with 4 bases of the junction left unmatched. The CDR3 region has the DNA TGCGCCAGCAGCCCTGGGACTAGCGGAAATGAGCAGTTCTTC. As protein: CASSPGTSGNEQFF.

This clone was seen only a few times. V usage is TRBV29-1 and J usage is TRBJ1-1, with D unclear. Germline V CDR1 and CDR2: SQVTM, ANQGSEA. V lost 4 bases, J lost 2 bases, and 11 bases lay in between. This CDR3 has 13 residues. The CDR3 nucleotides read TGCAGCGTTGTCCGGGGAGTTAACACTGAAGCTTTCTTT. Amino acid sequence: CSVVRGVNTEAFF.